This T cell receptor (beta chain) was documented in a study of cytomegalovirus exposure and HLA in healthy donors. Across the study: Genetic ancestry analysis placed over 65% of the 398 donors that were genotyped in the Caucasian-associated cluster. Findings and caveats of the study: In a later analysis, a genetic analysis reported fewer productive-TCR N-insertions in an Asian-associated ancestry cluster than the cohort average.

Worth noting for this clone: The antigen is undetermined.

All donors participated as healthy donors of bone marrow. In the PCR, 60 Vbeta and 13 Jbeta primers were used. Sequenced by immunoSEQ multiplex PCR; TCRdb stores in-frame clones only, minus some. The sample lists 150,000 to 200,000 clones, 70% to 85% occurring once. CDR3 length equals 14 residues. The V gene lost 4 bases and the J gene lost 5 bases, with 14 bases spanning the gap. Germline V gene data show CDR1 as MNHNS and CDR2 as SASEGT. Material for sequencing was PBMCs. The chain employs TRBV6-1 and TRBJ2-5; tentative D call: TRBD1 (5 bases). This clonotype originated in a woman aged 40 to 50 in good health and CMV-seronegative. The CDR3 bases are TGTGCCAGCAGTGGGGGCCGGACGAGGGAGACCCAGTACTTC. Its translation: CASSGGRTRETQYF.